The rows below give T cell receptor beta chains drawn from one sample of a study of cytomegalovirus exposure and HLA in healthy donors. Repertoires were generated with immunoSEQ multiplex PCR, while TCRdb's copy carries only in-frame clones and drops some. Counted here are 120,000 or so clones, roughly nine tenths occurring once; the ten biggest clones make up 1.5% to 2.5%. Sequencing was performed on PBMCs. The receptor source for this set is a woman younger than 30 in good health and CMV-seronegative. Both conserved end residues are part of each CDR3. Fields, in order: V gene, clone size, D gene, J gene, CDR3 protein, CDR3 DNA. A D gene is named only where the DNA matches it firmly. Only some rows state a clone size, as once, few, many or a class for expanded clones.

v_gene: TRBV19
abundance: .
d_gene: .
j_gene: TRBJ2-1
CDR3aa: CASSIMTGEQFF
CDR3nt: TGTGCCAGTAGTATAATGACGGGAGAGCAGTTCTTC

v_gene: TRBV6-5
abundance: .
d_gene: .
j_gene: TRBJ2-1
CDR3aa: CASSYGGGPYNEQFF
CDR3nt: TGTGCCAGCAGTTATGGGGGGGGGCCTTACAATGAGCAGTTCTTC

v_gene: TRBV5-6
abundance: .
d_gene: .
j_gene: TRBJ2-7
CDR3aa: CASSFRYEQYF
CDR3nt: TGTGCCAGCAGCTTCCGCTACGAGCAGTACTTC

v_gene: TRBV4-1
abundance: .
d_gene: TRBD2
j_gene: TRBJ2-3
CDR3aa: CASSQGLAGDEQTQYF
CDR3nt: TGCGCCAGCAGCCAAGGACTAGCGGGAGACGAGCAGACGCAGTATTTT

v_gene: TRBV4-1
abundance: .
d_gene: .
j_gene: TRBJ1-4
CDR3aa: CASSQIGGATNEKLFF
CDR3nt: TGCGCCAGCAGCCAAATAGGGGGGGCAACTAATGAAAAACTGTTTTTT

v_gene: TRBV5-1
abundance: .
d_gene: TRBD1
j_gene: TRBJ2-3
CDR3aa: CASSTGTGGTDTQYF
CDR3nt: TGCGCCAGCAGCACCGGGACAGGGGGTACAGATACGCAGTATTTT

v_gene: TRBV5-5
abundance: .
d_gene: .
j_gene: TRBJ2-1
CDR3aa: CASSYVDEQFF
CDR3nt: TGTGCCAGCAGCTACGTAGATGAGCAGTTCTTC

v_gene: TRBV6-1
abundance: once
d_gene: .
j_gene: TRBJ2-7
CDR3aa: CASKQGAYEQYF
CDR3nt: TGTGCCAGCAAACAGGGAGCCTACGAGCAGTACTTC

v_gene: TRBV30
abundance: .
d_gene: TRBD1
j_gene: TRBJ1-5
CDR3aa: CAWSVLGTGYQPQHF
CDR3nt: TGTGCCTGGAGTGTGCTGGGGACAGGGTATCAGCCCCAGCATTTT

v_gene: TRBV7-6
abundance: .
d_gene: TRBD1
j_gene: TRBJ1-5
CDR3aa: CASSLNLADRDLSNQPQHF
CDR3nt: TGTGCCAGCAGCCTAAACCTAGCTGACAGGGACCTAAGCAATCAGCCCCAGCATTTT

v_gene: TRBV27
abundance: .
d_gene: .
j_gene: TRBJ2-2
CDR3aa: CASSTPTGELFF
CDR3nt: TGTGCCAGCAGCACACCTACCGGGGAGCTGTTTTTT

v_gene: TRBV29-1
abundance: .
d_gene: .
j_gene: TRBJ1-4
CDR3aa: CSVEDLEKLFF
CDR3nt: TGCAGCGTTGAAGACCTTGAAAAACTGTTTTTT

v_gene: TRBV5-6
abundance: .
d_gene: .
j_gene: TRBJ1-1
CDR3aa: CASSRGGDTEAFF
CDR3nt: TGTGCCAGCAGCCGAGGTGGTGACACTGAAGCTTTCTTT

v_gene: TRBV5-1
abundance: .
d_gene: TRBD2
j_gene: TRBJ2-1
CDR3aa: CASSLPTSGSVNEQFF
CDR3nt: TGCGCCAGCAGCCTACCGACTAGCGGGAGTGTTAATGAGCAGTTCTTC

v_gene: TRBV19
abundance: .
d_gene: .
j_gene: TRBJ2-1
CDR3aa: CASSMGQWGLNEQFF
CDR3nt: TGTGCCAGTAGTATGGGGCAGTGGGGACTCAATGAGCAGTTCTTC